The 10 T cell receptor beta chains listed next were all sequenced from one sample in a study of T cells after yellow fever vaccination. TCRdb passed the 5' RACE reads through MiXCR, listing each CDR3 protein once. The data contain approximately 510,000 distinct CDR3 sequences, 20% to 25% of them seen just once; the ten biggest clones take up less than 20%. The sample consisted of PBMCs, taken approximately 20 days after the first yellow fever vaccination. Source of these receptors: a young man who received the YFV17D yellow fever vaccine.

This clonotype was picked up a small number of times. The chain joins TRBV20-1 to TRBJ2-2, with TRBD1 identical over 9 bases. V lost 4 bases to trimming and J lost 1 base; unmatched junction nucleotides: 10. Germline CDR1 DFQATT, CDR2 SNEGSKA (reference sequence). CDR3 length: 17 residues. The CDR3 protein is CSAIPTWGQGNTGELFF. Here the CDR3 DNA reads TGCAGTGCTATCCCTACTTGGGGACAGGGGAACACCGGGGAGCTGTTTTTT.

The J gene is TRBJ2-4, the V gene TRBV7-3; D not certain. The CDR3 is made up of 13 amino acids. Trimming cost V 2 bases and J 7 bases, with 9 bases left between them. Germline assignment: CDR1 SGHTA and CDR2 FQGTGA. CDR3 residues: CASSLGPSNIQYF. In DNA, the CDR3 is TGTGCCAGCAGCTTAGGTCCCTCGAACATTCAGTACTTC.

This clonotype was observed a handful of times. The chain is built from TRBV25-1 and TRBJ2-3; no reliable D call. V was clipped by 6 bases and J by 2 bases, with 9 bases between them. The CDR3 sequence is 13 residues long. Looked up from germline, CDR1 is MGHDK and CDR2 is SYGVNS. The CDR3 here is CASRKDVTDTQYF. The CDR3 coding sequence is TGTGCCAGCAGAAAGGACGTCACAGATACGCAGTATTTT. Complete variable domain (other parts from reference TRBV25-1 and TRBJ2-3): EADIYQTPRYLVIGTGKKITLECSQTMGHDKMYWYQQDPGMELHLIHYSYGVNSTEKGDLSSESTVSRIRTEHFPLTLESARPSHTSQYLCASRKDVTDTQYFGPGTRLTVL.

This clonotype has only a few counts. The chain recombines TRBV19 with TRBJ2-5, with D tentatively TRBD1 or TRBD2 (5 bases each). Germline CDR1 and CDR2: LNHDA and SQIVND (reference sequence). The length of the CDR3 is 15 residues. The ends were cut back, 4 bases at V and 1 base at J, with 13 bases in the middle. The CDR3 region has the DNA TGTGCCAGTAGTAATGGGGGAGTGCTCCAAGAGACCCAGTACTTC. Translating it yields CASSNGGVLQETQYF. Looking up the rest from reference TRBV19 and TRBJ2-5 gives the full variable domain: DGGITQSPKYLFRKEGQNVTLSCEQNLNHDAMYWYRQDPGQGLRLIYYSQIVNDFQKGDIAEGYSVSREKKESFPLTVTSAQKNPTAFYLCASSNGGVLQETQYFGPGTRLLVL.

In this sample, this clonotype turned up a few times. The V call is TRBV27, the J call TRBJ2-7; D ambiguous. Germline CDR1 is MNHEY and CDR2 is SMNVEV (reference sequence). The CDR3 extends over 15 amino acids. Trimming removed 0 bases from V and 3 bases from J, with 12 bases in between. This CDR3 is CASSLSALSNYEQYF. The CDR3 DNA follows: TGTGCCAGCAGTTTATCAGCACTCTCAAACTACGAGCAGTACTTC.

The CDR3 region has the DNA TGCGCCAGCAGCCTCGGGACGGAGACAGATACGCAGTATTTT. It is translated as CASSLGTETDTQYF. J is TRBJ2-3 and V is TRBV5-1; tentatively, D is TRBD1 or TRBD2 (5 bases each). Germline CDR1 SGHRS, CDR2 YFSETQ. This CDR3 has 14 amino acids. Trimming took 4 bases from V and 3 from J, leaving 12 bases between them.

The rearrangement uses TRBV5-1 and TRBJ2-3; 7 bases are a match to TRBD1. V shed 4 bases and J 0 bases; nucleotides not matched to a gene: 8. The CDR3 covers 16 residues. CDR1 is SGHRS and CDR2 is YFSETQ in the germline V gene. CDR3 bases: TGCGCCAGCAGCCTGACAGGGATAATAAGCACAGATACGCAGTATTTT. Its translation is CASSLTGIISTDTQYF. Full variable domain (rest looked up from reference TRBV5-1 and TRBJ2-3): KAGVTQTPRYLIKTRGQQVTLSCSPISGHRSVSWYQQTPGQGLQFLFEYFSETQRNKGNFPGRFSGRQFSNSRSEMNVSTLELGDSALYLCASSLTGIISTDTQYFGPGTRLTVL.

This clonotype was recorded a few times. J is TRBJ1-1 and V is TRBV19; D not resolved. Germline values: CDR1 LNHDA, CDR2 SQIVND (reference sequence). The CDR3 runs 13 residues. The V end lost 3 bases, the J end lost 4 bases, and 9 bases lay between the germline ends. The CDR3 protein is CASSIYKGTEAFF. The CDR3 coding sequence is TGTGCCAGTAGTATCTACAAGGGCACTGAAGCTTTCTTT.

This clonotype has a handful of counts. The chain has TRBV5-1 and TRBJ1-5; D is undetermined. V shed 0 bases and J shed 5 bases, with 9 bases lying between them. This CDR3 comprises 14 residues. CDR1 is SGHRS and CDR2 is YFSETQ in the germline V gene. In nucleotides, the CDR3 is TGCGCCAGCAGCTTGGGACACAAGGATCAGCCCCAGCATTTT. Its translation: CASSLGHKDQPQHF. Filled out from reference TRBV5-1 and TRBJ1-5, the complete variable domain reads KAGVTQTPRYLIKTRGQQVTLSCSPISGHRSVSWYQQTPGQGLQFLFEYFSETQRNKGNFPGRFSGRQFSNSRSEMNVSTLELGDSALYLCASSLGHKDQPQHFGDGTRLSIL.

This clonotype has more than one count but fewer than ten. The chain recombines TRBV12-3 or TRBV12-4 with TRBJ2-1; TRBD2 agrees at 9 bases. V was pared by 3 bases and J by 4 bases, with 7 bases of the junction left unmatched. There are 16 residues in the CDR3. CDR3 sequence (DNA): TGTGCCAGCAGTTTTAACGCGGGGGGGATATACAATGAGCAGTTCTTC. It yields the protein CASSFNAGGIYNEQFF.